Below, 23 T cell receptor beta chains from the same sample are listed, as sequenced in a study of control samples from healthy donors and cancer patients. Clones were read by immunoSEQ multiplex PCR, and TCRdb kept only the in-frame ones, dropping some. The table has about 39,000 clones, around 82% seen once; the top ten hold 20% to 25%. Specimen: PBMCs. The source is a woman aged 55-70 years with lung cancer.

The chain recombines TRBV30 with TRBJ1-2; the D gene is possibly TRBD1 (6 bases). The germline V gene encodes CDR1 GTSNPN and CDR2 SVGIG (reference sequence). The V end lost 7 bases, the J end lost 2 bases, and 11 bases lay between the germline ends. This CDR3 spans 12 amino acids. CDR3 in amino acids: CAFKQGNYGYTF. Written as DNA, the CDR3 is TGTGCCTTTAAGCAGGGGAACTATGGCTACACCTTC.

The V gene is TRBV6-4, the J gene TRBJ1-1, with D maybe TRBD1 (6 bases). The CDR3 runs to 13 residues. Germline V gene sequence: CDR1 MRHNA, CDR2 SNTAGT. The germline V and J ends were trimmed by 6 bases and 3 bases, with 11 bases remaining between them. CDR3 loop: CASRRDTYTEAFF. For the CDR3, the DNA is TGTGCCAGCAGAAGGGACACTTACACTGAAGCTTTCTTT.

The chain joins TRBV18 to TRBJ2-5, with D tentatively TRBD1 or TRBD2 (5 bases each). Germline V CDR1 and CDR2: KGHSH, LQKENI. The V gene lost 3 bases and the J gene lost 2 bases, with 10 bases spanning the gap. The CDR3 runs to 14 residues. CDR3 DNA sequence: TGTGCCAGCTCACCCGGGACGACGCAAGAGACCCAGTACTTC. Amino acid sequence: CASSPGTTQETQYF.

The chain has TRBV5-4 and TRBJ1-1, with D maybe TRBD1 (5 bases). Trimming stripped 5 bases from V and 5 bases from J, with 13 bases between. In germline, CDR1 is SGHNT, CDR2 YYREEE (reference sequence). The CDR3 spans 13 residues. The DNA of the CDR3 is TGTGCCAGCAGGTCCCTTGGGGGGACTGAAGCTTTCTTT. Translation gives CASRSLGGTEAFF.

This sequence joins TRBV7-3 and TRBJ2-7; 10 positions agree with TRBD2. The V and J ends lost 5 bases and 1 base, in that order; junction bases with no gene match: 5. Germline V gene data show CDR1 as SGHTA and CDR2 as FQGTGA. CDR3 length: 15 amino acids. The CDR3 loop is CASSRGLADSYEQYF. The CDR3 DNA follows: TGTGCCAGCAGCCGCGGACTAGCGGATTCCTACGAGCAGTACTTC. Based on the CDR3 plus reference TRBV7-3 and TRBJ2-7, the full variable domain is GAGVSQTPSNKVTEKGKYVELRCDPISGHTALYWYRQSLGQGPEFLIYFQGTGAADDSGLPNDRFFAVRPEGSVSTLKIQRTERGDSAVYLCASSRGLADSYEQYFGPGTRLTVT.

The count of this clone is one. The chain couples TRBV25-1 to TRBJ2-5, with 7 bases fitting TRBD1. Germline V gene data show CDR1 as MGHDK and CDR2 as SYGVNS. This CDR3 contains 17 residues. J was trimmed by 5 bases and V by 0 bases; bases with no gene match: 12. The CDR3 DNA reads as TGTGCCAGCAGTGAATATGGATCGGGTACAGGGGCGGAGACCCAGTACTTC. Encoded protein: CASSEYGSGTGAETQYF.

The rearrangement uses TRBV12-3 or TRBV12-4 and TRBJ1-1; D not resolved. The CDR3 covers 11 residues. Trimming cost V 4 bases and J 7 bases, with 7 bases left between them. The CDR3 sequence: CASSSYLEAFF. For the CDR3, the DNA is TGTGCCAGCAGTTCCTATCTTGAAGCTTTCTTT.

The chain has TRBV9 and TRBJ2-1; D possibly uses TRBD1 or TRBD2 (6 bases each). Germline CDR1 reads SGDLS; CDR2 reads YYNGEE. V lost 4 bases, J lost 8 bases, and 19 bases lay in between. The CDR3 covers 15 residues. Written as DNA, the CDR3 is TGTGCCAGCAGCACCCGAGCGAGGGGGGCCCATGAGCAGTTCTTC. Translating it yields CASSTRARGAHEQFF.

The chain joins TRBV19 to TRBJ1-4; D uncertain. Germline V CDR1 and CDR2: LNHDA, SQIVND (reference sequence). V dropped 1 base and J dropped 8 bases, with 14 bases sitting between them. The length of the CDR3 is 15 residues. In DNA, the CDR3 is TGTGCCAGTAGTATAGGACCCAACCTCTCGGAAAAACTGTTTTTT. This codes for CASSIGPNLSEKLFF.

A single count supports this clone. V gene TRBV19 combines with J gene TRBJ1-1, with TRBD1 matching 7 bases. This CDR3 comprises 14 residues. In germline, CDR1 is LNHDA, CDR2 SQIVND (reference sequence). V lost 8 bases to trimming and J lost 4 bases; unmatched junction nucleotides: 10. The CDR3 protein is CASFNRGQGTEAFF. The CDR3 nucleotides are TGTGCCAGTTTCAACAGGGGTCAGGGCACTGAAGCTTTCTTT.

This clone has a single count. The chain links TRBV12-3 or TRBV12-4 to TRBJ1-1; D gene uncertain. The CDR3 runs to 13 residues. Trimming took 5 bases from V and 5 from J, leaving 12 bases between them. CDR3 protein: CASSDSGRTEAFF. For the CDR3, the DNA is TGTGCCAGCAGTGATTCGGGTCGGACTGAAGCTTTCTTT.

The chain employs TRBV19 and TRBJ2-5; D is undetermined. V was cut by 4 bases and J by 4 bases, with 19 bases left in between. Germline V lookup: CDR1 LNHDA, CDR2 SQIVND (reference sequence). CDR3 length: 16 residues. The CDR3 sequence: CASSTRARRPRETQYF. Here the CDR3 DNA reads TGTGCCAGTAGTACACGGGCGAGAAGGCCCCGAGAGACCCAGTACTTC.

The chain has TRBV3-1 (or the pseudogene TRBV3-2) and TRBJ1-3; maybe TRBD1 (5 bases). CDR3 length: 17 amino acids. CDR1 is LGHDT and CDR2 is YNNKEL in the germline V gene (reference sequence). V was trimmed by 3 bases and J by 0 bases, leaving 15 bases between them. CDR3 nucleotides: TGTGCCAGCAGCCAGGGGCCTATCTCGGCCTCTGGAAACACCATATATTTT. This sequence encodes CASSQGPISASGNTIYF.

The rearrangement joins TRBV12-3 or TRBV12-4 to TRBJ2-7; no clear D. The V end lost 6 bases, the J end lost 3 bases, and 6 bases lay between the germline ends. This CDR3 is 11 amino acids long. The CDR3 here is CASSPGYEQYF. DNA of the CDR3: TGTGCCAGCAGCCCGGGCTACGAGCAGTACTTC.

This clone has more than one count but fewer than ten. This chain uses TRBV19 with TRBJ2-1; weak D call: TRBD2 (6 bases). This CDR3 has 13 residues. CDR1 is LNHDA, CDR2 SQIVND, per germline (reference sequence). The V end lost 6 bases, the J end lost 4 bases, and 10 bases lay between the germline ends. In DNA, the CDR3 is TGTGCCAGTAGGCGGGACGGATACAATGAGCAGTTCTTC. It yields the protein CASRRDGYNEQFF.

This chain connects TRBV4-2 to TRBJ1-5; a possible D gene is TRBD1 (6 bases). CDR3 length equals 17 residues. CDR1 and CDR2 (germline): LGHNA, YNFKEQ. Deletions cut 0 bases from V and 5 bases from J, with 17 bases between. CDR3 coding DNA: TGTGCCAGCAGCCAAGAAGGAGGGACAAGTTCACATCAGCCCCAGCATTTT. Translated: CASSQEGGTSSHQPQHF.

The V and J genes are TRBV6-1 and TRBJ1-1; possibly TRBD1 for D (5 bases). The CDR3 spans 17 residues. Trimming stripped 2 bases from V and 6 bases from J, with 22 bases between. Germline CDR1 and CDR2: MNHNS and SASEGT. In DNA, the CDR3 is TGTGCCAGCAGTGAAAATCTAGGGGAAGGGGTAGGCCCTGAAGCTTTCTTT. This translates into CASSENLGEGVGPEAFF.

This clone came up once. This chain links TRBV5-1 with TRBJ2-6, with a tentative D call TRBD1 (6 bases). Germline values: CDR1 SGHRS, CDR2 YFSETQ. Between the trimmed V and J ends, which lost 4 bases and 0 bases, there was a span of 14 bases. This CDR3 is built from 17 residues. The CDR3 DNA follows: TGCGCCAGCAGCCCTGGAAGAGGGGGCTCTGGGGCCAACGTCCTGACTTTC. Translating gives CASSPGRGGSGANVLTF.

V and J are TRBV3-1 (or the pseudogene TRBV3-2) and TRBJ1-3; D is unclear. The CDR3 covers 16 residues. Germline CDR1 reads LGHDT; CDR2 reads YNNKEL (reference sequence). V was shortened by 4 bases and J by 4 bases, with 17 bases between the two germline ends. CDR3 region: CASSLGGDGEGNTIYF. The CDR3 nucleotides read TGTGCCAGCAGCCTAGGAGGAGATGGGGAAGGAAACACCATATATTTT.

The chain links TRBV3-1 (or the pseudogene TRBV3-2) to TRBJ2-2; tentative D call: TRBD1 (6 bases). This CDR3 region has 15 residues. Trimming cost V 2 bases and J 6 bases, with 13 bases left between them. Germline V lookup: CDR1 LGHDT, CDR2 YNNKEL (reference sequence). In DNA, the CDR3 is TGTGCCAGCAGCCAACCTATACAGGGTCCCGGGGAGCTGTTTTTT. Protein: CASSQPIQGPGELFF.

The chain combines TRBV19 with TRBJ1-5; a weak D match, TRBD1 (6 bases). The V gene's germline CDR1 is LNHDA and CDR2 SQIVND (reference sequence). Trimming removed 3 bases at V and 7 bases at J, with 16 bases between. This CDR3 is 15 amino acids long. Here the CDR3 DNA reads TGTGCCAGTAGTATTCGGGGGGCGCAAGTACAGCCCCAGCATTTT. It is translated as CASSIRGAQVQPQHF.

The CDR3: CASSFPGDHGYTF. CDR3 coding DNA: TGTGCCAGCAGCTTTCCAGGGGATCATGGCTACACCTTC. J is TRBJ1-2 and V is TRBV5-4; TRBD1 is a possible D gene (6 bases). The CDR3 length is 13 residues. Germline CDR1 SGHNT, CDR2 YYREEE (reference sequence). V was pared by 2 bases and J by 6 bases, with 11 bases between.

This clone showed up just once. This chain connects TRBV5-4 to TRBJ2-2; weak D call: TRBD2 (5 bases). This CDR3 has 13 residues. V gave up 5 bases and J gave up 7 bases, with 12 bases separating them. Germline CDR1 and CDR2: SGHNT and YYREEE (reference sequence). DNA for the CDR3: TGTGCCAGCAGGTTAGGACTCTACGGGGAGCTGTTTTTT. Translation: CASRLGLYGELFF.